This TCR beta chain is drawn from a study of T cell repertoires in chronic hepatitis B (dated by TCRdb to about 2019). The library was generated by the immunoSEQ multiplex PCR assay. The immuneACCESS repertoire file appears here via TCRdb, limited to in-frame rearrangements. These files lack a portion of the clones; in checked studies, under half of the deficit traces to unresolved V genes, and the cause of the others is not known. Present in this sample are 450 to 700 clones, approximately 87% of which were seen just once. 11% of the sample rests with the top ten. This clone was found once. Its recognized antigen is unknown. Per-nucleotide qualities are absent, and no much larger clonotype sits a single base away. Sequences SEHNR (CDR1) and FQNEAQ (CDR2) are obtained from the germline V gene (reference sequence). V loses 1 base, J loses 0 bases, and the germline ends lie 12 bases apart. The CDR3 runs 17 residues from the cysteine to the phenylalanine. Only the CDR3 region is kept as DNA, spanning 51 bases read in frame from base 1.

The chain was built from TRBV7-9 and TRBJ2-2; the D gene is perhaps TRBD1, on 5 matching bases. The receptor comes from a human donor with chronic hepatitis B virus infection. The sequencing sample was made of total CD8+ T cells from PBMCs. The nucleotides are TGTGCCAGCAGCTTAGATCTGGGCAGGGCGAACACCGGGGAGCTGTTTTTT. This yields the protein CASSLDLGRANTGELFF.